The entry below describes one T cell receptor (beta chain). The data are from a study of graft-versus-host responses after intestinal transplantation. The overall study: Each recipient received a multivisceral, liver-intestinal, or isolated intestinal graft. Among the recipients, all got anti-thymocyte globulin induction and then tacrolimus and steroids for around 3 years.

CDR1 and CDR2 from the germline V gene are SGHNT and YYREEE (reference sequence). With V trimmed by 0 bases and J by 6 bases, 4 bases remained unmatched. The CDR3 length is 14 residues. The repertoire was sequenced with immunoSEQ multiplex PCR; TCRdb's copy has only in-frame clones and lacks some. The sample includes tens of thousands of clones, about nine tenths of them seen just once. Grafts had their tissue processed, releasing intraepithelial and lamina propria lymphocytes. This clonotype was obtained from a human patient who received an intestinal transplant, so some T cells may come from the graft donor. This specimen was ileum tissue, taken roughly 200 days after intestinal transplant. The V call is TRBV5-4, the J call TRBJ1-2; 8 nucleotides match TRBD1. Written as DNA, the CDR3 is TGTGCCAGCAGCTTGGGGGACAGGACGGATGGCTACACCTTC. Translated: CASSLGDRTDGYTF.